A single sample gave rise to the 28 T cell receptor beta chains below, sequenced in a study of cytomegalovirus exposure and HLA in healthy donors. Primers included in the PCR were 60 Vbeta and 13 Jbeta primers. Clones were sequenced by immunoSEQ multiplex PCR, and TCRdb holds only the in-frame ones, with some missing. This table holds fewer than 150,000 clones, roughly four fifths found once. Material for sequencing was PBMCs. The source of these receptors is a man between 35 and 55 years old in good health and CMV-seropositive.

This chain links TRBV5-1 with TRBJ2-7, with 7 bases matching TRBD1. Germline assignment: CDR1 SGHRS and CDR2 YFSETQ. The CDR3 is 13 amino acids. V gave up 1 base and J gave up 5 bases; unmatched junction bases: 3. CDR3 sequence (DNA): TGCGCCAGCAGCTTGATAGACAGGGACGAGCAGTACTTC. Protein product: CASSLIDRDEQYF.

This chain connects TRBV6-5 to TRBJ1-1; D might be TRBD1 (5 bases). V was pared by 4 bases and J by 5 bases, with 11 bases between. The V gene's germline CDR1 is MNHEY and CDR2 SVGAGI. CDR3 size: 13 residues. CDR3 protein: CASSSTGYTEAFF. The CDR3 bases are TGTGCCAGCAGTTCAACAGGTTATACTGAAGCTTTCTTT.

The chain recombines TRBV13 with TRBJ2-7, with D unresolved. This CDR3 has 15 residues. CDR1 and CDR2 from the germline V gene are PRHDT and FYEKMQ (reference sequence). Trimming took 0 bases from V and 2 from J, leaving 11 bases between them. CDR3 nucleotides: TGTGCCAGCAGCTTAGGGGCGACGGGTGCCTACGAGCAGTACTTC. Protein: CASSLGATGAYEQYF.

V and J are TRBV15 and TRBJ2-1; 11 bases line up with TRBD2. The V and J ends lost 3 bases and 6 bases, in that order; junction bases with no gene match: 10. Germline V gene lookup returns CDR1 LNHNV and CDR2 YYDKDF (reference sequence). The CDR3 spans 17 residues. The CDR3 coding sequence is TGTGCCACCAGCAGGAATCCGGGACTAGCGGAACCCAATGAGCAGTTCTTC. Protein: CATSRNPGLAEPNEQFF.

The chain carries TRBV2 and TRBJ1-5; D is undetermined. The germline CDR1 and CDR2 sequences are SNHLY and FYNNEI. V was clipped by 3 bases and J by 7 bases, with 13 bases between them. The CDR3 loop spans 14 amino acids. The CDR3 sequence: CASSDVPRYQPQHF. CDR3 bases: TGTGCCAGCAGTGATGTGCCGCGGTACCAGCCCCAGCATTTT. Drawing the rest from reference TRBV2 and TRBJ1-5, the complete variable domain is EPEVTQTPSHQVTQMGQEVILRCVPISNHLYFYWYRQILGQKVEFLVSFYNNEISEKSEIFDDQFSVERPDGSNFTLKIRSTKLEDSAMYFCASSDVPRYQPQHFGDGTRLSIL.

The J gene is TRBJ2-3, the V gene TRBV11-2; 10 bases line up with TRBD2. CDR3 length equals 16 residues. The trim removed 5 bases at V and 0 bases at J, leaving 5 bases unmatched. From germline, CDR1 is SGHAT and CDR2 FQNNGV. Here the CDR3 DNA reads TGTGCCAGCAGCCATCTAGCGGGGGCTAGCACAGATACGCAGTATTTT. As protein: CASSHLAGASTDTQYF. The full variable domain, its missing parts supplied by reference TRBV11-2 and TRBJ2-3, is EAGVAQSPRYKIIEKRQSVAFWCNPISGHATLYWYQQILGQGPKLLIQFQNNGVVDDSQLPKDRFSAERLKGVDSTLKIQPAKLEDSAVYLCASSHLAGASTDTQYFGPGTRLTVL.

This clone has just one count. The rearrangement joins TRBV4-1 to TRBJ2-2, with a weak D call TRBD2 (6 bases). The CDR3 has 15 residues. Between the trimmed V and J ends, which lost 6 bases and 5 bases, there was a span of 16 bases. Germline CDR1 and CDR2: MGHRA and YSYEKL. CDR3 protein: CASSPMPGRTGELFF. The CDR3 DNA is TGCGCCAGCAGTCCTATGCCAGGGAGGACCGGGGAGCTGTTTTTT.

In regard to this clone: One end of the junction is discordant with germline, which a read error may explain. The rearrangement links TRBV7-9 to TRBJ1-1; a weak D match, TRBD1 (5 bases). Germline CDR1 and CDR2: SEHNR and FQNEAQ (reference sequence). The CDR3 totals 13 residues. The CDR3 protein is CSSSLLGVSEAFF. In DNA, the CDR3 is TGTTCCAGCAGCTTATTAGGGGTATCTGAAGCTTTCTTT.

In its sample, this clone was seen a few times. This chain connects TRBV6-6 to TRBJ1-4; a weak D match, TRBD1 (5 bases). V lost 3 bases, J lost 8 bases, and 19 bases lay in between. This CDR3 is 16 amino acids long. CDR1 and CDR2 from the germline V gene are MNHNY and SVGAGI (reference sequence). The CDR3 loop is CASSYLKGKSGEKLFF. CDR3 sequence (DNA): TGTGCCAGCAGTTATCTAAAGGGGAAATCAGGGGAAAAACTGTTTTTT.

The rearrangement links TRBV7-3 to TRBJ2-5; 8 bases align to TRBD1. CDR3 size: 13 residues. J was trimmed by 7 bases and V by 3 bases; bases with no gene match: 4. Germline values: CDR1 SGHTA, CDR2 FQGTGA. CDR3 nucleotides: TGTGCCAGCAGCTTGGGACAGGTTGGGACCCAGTACTTC. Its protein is CASSLGQVGTQYF.

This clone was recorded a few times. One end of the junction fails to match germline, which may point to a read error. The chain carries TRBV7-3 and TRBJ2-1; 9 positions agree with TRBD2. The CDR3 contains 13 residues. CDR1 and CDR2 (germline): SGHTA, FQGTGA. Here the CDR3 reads CASSRKGLAGQVF. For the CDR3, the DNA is TGTGCCAGCAGTCGAAAGGGACTAGCCGGGCAAGTCTTC.

The CDR3 bases are TGCGCCAGCAGCCAAGATTGGAAGGTCCACAGGGAGTTACTTGCCGGGGAGCTGTTTTTT. As protein: CASSQDWKVHRELLAGELFF. The rearrangement links TRBV4-1 to TRBJ2-2, with D maybe TRBD1 (6 bases). The CDR3 has 20 residues. V was pared by 0 bases and J by 6 bases, with 26 bases between. CDR1 is MGHRA, CDR2 YSYEKL, per germline.

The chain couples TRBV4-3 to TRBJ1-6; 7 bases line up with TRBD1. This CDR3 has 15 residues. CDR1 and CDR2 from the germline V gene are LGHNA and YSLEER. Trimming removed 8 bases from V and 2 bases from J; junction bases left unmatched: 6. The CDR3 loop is CASSKQGTYNSPLHF. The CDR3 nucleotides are TGCGCCAGCTCTAAACAGGGGACCTATAATTCACCCCTCCACTTT.

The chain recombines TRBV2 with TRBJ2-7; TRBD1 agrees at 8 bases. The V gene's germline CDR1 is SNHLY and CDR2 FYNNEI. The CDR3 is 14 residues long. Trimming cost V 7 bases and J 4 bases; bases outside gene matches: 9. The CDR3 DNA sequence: TGTGCCAGCAACCTTGCCGGGACAGGTTACGAGCAGTACTTC. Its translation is CASNLAGTGYEQYF.

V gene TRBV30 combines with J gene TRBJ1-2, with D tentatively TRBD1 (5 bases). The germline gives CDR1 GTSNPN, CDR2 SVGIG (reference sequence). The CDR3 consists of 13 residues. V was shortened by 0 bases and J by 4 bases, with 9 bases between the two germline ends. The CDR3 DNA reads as TGTGCCTGGAGTGTTACTGGGGCCTATGGCTACACCTTC. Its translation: CAWSVTGAYGYTF. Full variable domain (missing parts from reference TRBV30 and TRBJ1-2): SQTIHQWPATLVQPVGSPLSLECTVEGTSNPNLYWYRQAAGRGLQLLFYSVGIGQISSEVPQNLSASRPQDRQFILSSKKLLLSDSGFYLCAWSVTGAYGYTFGSGTRLTVV.

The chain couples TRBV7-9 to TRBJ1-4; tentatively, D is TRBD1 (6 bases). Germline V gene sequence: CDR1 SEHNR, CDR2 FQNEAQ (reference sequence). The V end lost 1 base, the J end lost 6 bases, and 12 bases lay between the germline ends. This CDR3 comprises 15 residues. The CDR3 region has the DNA TGTGCCAGCAGCTTAGATGGACAGCCGTATGAAAAACTGTTTTTT. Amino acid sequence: CASSLDGQPYEKLFF.

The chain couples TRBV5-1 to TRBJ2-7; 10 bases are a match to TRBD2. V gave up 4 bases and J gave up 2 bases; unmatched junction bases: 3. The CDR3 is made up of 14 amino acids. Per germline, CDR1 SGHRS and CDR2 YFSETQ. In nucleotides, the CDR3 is TGCGCCAGCAGCCTTAGCGGGAGGCCCTACGAGCAGTACTTC. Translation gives CASSLSGRPYEQYF.

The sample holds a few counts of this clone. The DNA for the CDR3 is TGTGCCAGCTCGCCGACAGGGGGCGCCGGGGCCAACGTCCTGACTTTC. Translated: CASSPTGGAGANVLTF. This chain links TRBV18 with TRBJ2-6; 10 nucleotides align to TRBD1. The germline gives CDR1 KGHSH, CDR2 LQKENI. V gave up 6 bases and J gave up 4 bases; unmatched junction bases: 6. This CDR3 has 16 residues. Full variable domain (rest looked up from reference TRBV18 and TRBJ2-6): NAGVMQNPRHLVRRRGQEARLRCSPMKGHSHVYWYRQLPEEGLKFMVYLQKENIIDESGMPKERFSAEFPKEGPSILRIQQVVRGDSAAYFCASSPTGGAGANVLTFGAGSRLTVL.

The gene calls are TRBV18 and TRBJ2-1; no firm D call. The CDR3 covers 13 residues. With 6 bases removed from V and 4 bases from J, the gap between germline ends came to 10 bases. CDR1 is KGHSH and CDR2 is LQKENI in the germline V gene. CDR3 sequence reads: CASSSARYNEQFF. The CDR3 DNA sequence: TGTGCCAGCTCTTCTGCCAGATACAATGAGCAGTTCTTC.

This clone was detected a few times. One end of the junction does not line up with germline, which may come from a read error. For the CDR3, the DNA is TGTTCCAGCAGCTCCCGGGACAGGGACCTTTTTCCCCCTGAAGCTTTCTTT. Translation gives CSSSSRDRDLFPPEAFF. The chain combines TRBV7-9 with TRBJ1-1; TRBD1 matches at 9 bases. The germline V gene has CDR1 SEHNR and CDR2 FQNEAQ (reference sequence). The CDR3 totals 17 residues.

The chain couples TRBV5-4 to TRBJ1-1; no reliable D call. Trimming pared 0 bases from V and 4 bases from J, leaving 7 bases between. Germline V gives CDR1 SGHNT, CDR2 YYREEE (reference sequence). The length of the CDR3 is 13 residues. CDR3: CASSLGFGTEAFF. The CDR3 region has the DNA TGTGCCAGCAGCTTGGGGTTCGGCACTGAAGCTTTCTTT.

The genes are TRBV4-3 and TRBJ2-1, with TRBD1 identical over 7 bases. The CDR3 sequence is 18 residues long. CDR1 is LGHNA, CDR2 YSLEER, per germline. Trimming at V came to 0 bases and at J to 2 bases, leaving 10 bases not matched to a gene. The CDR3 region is CASSQDWVGTDAYNEQFF. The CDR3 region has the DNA TGCGCCAGCAGCCAAGACTGGGTAGGGACAGACGCCTACAATGAGCAGTTCTTC.

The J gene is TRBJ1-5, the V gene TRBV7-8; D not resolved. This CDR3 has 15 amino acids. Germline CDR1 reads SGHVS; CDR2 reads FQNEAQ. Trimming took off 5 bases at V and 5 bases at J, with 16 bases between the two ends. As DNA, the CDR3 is TGTGCCAGCAGCCCCGTTTTTTACGGGGATCAGCCCCAGCATTTT. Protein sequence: CASSPVFYGDQPQHF.

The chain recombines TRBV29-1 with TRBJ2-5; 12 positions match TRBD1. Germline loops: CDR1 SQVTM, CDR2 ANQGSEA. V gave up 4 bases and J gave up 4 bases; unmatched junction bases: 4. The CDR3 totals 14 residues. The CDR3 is CSVGGGQGAETQYF. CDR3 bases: TGCAGCGTTGGGGGGGGACAGGGGGCAGAGACCCAGTACTTC. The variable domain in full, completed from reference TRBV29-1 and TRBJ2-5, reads SAVISQKPSRDICQRGTSLTIQCQVDSQVTMMFWYRQQPGQSLTLIATANQGSEATYESGFVIDKFPISRPNLTFSTLTVSNMSPEDSSIYLCSVGGGQGAETQYFGPGTRLLVL.

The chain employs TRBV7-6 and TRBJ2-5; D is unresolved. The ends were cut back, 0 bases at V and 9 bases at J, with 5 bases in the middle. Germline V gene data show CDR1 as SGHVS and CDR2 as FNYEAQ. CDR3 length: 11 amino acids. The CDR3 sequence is CASSLAGSQYF. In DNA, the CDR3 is TGTGCCAGCAGCTTAGCGGGCTCCCAGTACTTC.

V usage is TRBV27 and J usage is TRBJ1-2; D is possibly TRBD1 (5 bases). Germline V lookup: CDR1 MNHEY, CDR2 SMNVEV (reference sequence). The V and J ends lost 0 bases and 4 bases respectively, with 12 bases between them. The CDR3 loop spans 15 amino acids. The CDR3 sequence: CASSLSIPGIYGYTF. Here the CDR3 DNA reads TGTGCCAGCAGTTTATCGATACCAGGGATCTATGGCTACACCTTC.

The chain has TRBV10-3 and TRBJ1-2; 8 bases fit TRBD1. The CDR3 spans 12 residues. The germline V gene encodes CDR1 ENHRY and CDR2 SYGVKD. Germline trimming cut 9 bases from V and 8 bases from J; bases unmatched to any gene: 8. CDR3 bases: TGTGCCATGACGAATACAGGGGGAGGCTACACCTTC. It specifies CAMTNTGGGYTF.

CDR3 sequence (DNA): TGCGCCAGCAGCCAAGATAAAAATTACTACGAGCAGTACTTC. Protein product: CASSQDKNYYEQYF. The chain couples TRBV4-1 to TRBJ2-5, with D hard to call. The J call may be wrong; the DNA end is better matched by TRBJ2-7. From germline, CDR1 is MGHRA and CDR2 YSYEKL. This CDR3 spans 14 amino acids.